The 2 T cell receptor beta chains below all came from one sample that was sequenced in a study of blood T cell repertoires in COVID-19. TCRdb's copy holds only in-frame clones and misses some; the assay was immunoSEQ multiplex PCR. Seen here are 250,000 to 350,000 clones, approximately 83% observed once, and the top ten hold over 2%. Sequenced: peripheral blood. The receptors shown here come from a woman in her 30s who had recovered from COVID-19.

The chain has TRBV28 and TRBJ1-4; tentatively, D is TRBD1 (5 bases). Trimming cost V 11 bases and J 3 bases, with 10 bases left between them. The germline V gene encodes CDR1 MDHEN and CDR2 SYDVKM. CDR3 size: 12 residues. The CDR3 DNA is TGTGCCGGGGGGACGGCTAATGAAAAACTGTTTTTT. It yields the protein CAGGTANEKLFF.

The V gene is TRBV30, the J gene TRBJ2-6; 10 bases agree with TRBD1. CDR1 is GTSNPN and CDR2 is SVGIG in the germline V gene (reference sequence). The CDR3 consists of 16 residues. After removal of 5 bases from V and 1 base from J, the junction contained 5 bases not matched to a gene. CDR3: CAWVDRGWSGANVLTF. DNA for the CDR3: TGTGCCTGGGTGGACAGGGGGTGGTCTGGGGCCAACGTCCTGACTTTC.